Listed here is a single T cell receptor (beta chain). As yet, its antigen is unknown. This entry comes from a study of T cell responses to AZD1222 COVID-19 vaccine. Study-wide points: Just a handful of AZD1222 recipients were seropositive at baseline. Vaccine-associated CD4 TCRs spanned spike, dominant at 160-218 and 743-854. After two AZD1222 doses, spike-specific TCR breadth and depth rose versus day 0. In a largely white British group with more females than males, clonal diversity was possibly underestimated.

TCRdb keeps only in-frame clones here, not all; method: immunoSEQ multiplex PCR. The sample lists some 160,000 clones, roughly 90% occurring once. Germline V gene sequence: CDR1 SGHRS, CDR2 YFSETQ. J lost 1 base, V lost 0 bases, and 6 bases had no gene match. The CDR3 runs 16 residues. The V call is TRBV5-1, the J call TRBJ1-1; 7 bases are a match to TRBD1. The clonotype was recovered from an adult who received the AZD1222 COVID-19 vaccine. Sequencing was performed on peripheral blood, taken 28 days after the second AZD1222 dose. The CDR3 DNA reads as TGCGCCAGCAGCTTGGCCAGGGACAGAGGGAACACTGAAGCTTTCTTT. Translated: CASSLARDRGNTEAFF.